The 26 T cell receptor beta chains given below trace back to one sample, sequenced in a study of cytomegalovirus exposure and HLA in healthy donors. Only in-frame clones appear in the TCRdb table, and some are missing; sequencing was by immunoSEQ multiplex PCR. Of roughly 150,000 clones in the sample, approximately 87% were seen once. Sequencing was done on a sample of PBMCs. The receptors stem from a woman in her thirties in good health and CMV-seronegative.

The V gene is TRBV5-4, the J gene TRBJ1-1; D uncertain. CDR3 length equals 14 residues. The germline V gene has CDR1 SGHNT and CDR2 YYREEE (reference sequence). Trimming shortened V by 3 bases and J by 0 bases, and 9 bases separated the two germline ends. The DNA of the CDR3 is TGTGCCAGCAGCTCCTCAGTGATGAACACTGAAGCTTTCTTT. Residues: CASSSSVMNTEAFF.

The chain combines TRBV6-6 with TRBJ1-1, with 9 bases identical to TRBD1. CDR3 length equals 13 residues. Germline V gene lookup returns CDR1 MNHNY and CDR2 SVGAGI (reference sequence). With V trimmed by 4 bases and J by 12 bases, 9 bases remained unmatched. Here the CDR3 DNA reads TGTGCCAGCAGTTCCGGGACAGGGCGCGAGCCTTTCTTT. Its protein product is CASSSGTGREPFF.

The genes are TRBV2 and TRBJ2-7; no reliable D call. V was clipped by 4 bases and J by 3 bases, with 19 bases between them. This CDR3 comprises 16 residues. CDR1 is SNHLY, CDR2 FYNNEI, per germline. The CDR3 nucleotides are TGTGCCAGCAGTGGTCGGGCCCGAGTTGGTGGCTACGAGCAGTACTTC. Its translation: CASSGRARVGGYEQYF. The variable domain in full, completed from reference TRBV2 and TRBJ2-7, reads EPEVTQTPSHQVTQMGQEVILRCVPISNHLYFYWYRQILGQKVEFLVSFYNNEISEKSEIFDDQFSVERPDGSNFTLKIRSTKLEDSAMYFCASSGRARVGGYEQYFGPGTRLTVT.

This clone appeared a single time. The chain uses TRBV29-1 and TRBJ2-7; the D gene is possibly TRBD2 (5 bases). Trimming took 2 bases from V and 1 from J, leaving 9 bases between them. The CDR3 is 13 residues long. CDR1 SQVTM and CDR2 ANQGSEA come from the germline V gene. CDR3 nucleotide sequence: TGCAGCGTTGAACGAGCGGATTCCTACGAGCAGTACTTC. It specifies CSVERADSYEQYF.

This chain links TRBV12-5 with TRBJ2-3; D is unresolved. The CDR3 extends over 12 amino acids. With 3 bases removed from V and 4 bases from J, the gap between germline ends came to 5 bases. Germline V gene sequence: CDR1 LGHNT, CDR2 FRNRAP. The CDR3 protein is CASGFGADTQYF. As DNA, the CDR3 is TGTGCTAGTGGTTTCGGCGCAGATACGCAGTATTTT.

V gene TRBV7-9 combines with J gene TRBJ2-3; D possibly corresponds to TRBD2 (6 bases). Trimming stripped 5 bases from V and 7 bases from J, with 19 bases between. The germline gives CDR1 SEHNR, CDR2 FQNEAQ (reference sequence). There are 15 residues in the CDR3. CDR3 region: CASSMPGLEQNTQYF. CDR3 nucleotides: TGTGCCAGCAGCATGCCGGGACTGGAACAGAATACGCAGTATTTT.

This clone has a single count. V usage is TRBV15 and J usage is TRBJ1-4; tentatively, D is TRBD1 (6 bases). The CDR3 covers 15 residues. Looked up from germline, CDR1 is LNHNV and CDR2 is YYDKDF (reference sequence). V was cut by 5 bases and J by 5 bases, with 15 bases left in between. This chain's CDR3 is CATSPGGSVNEKLFF. The CDR3 DNA reads TGTGCCACCAGCCCTGGGGGCTCAGTGAATGAAAAACTGTTTTTT. Drawing the rest from reference TRBV15 and TRBJ1-4, the complete variable domain is DAMVIQNPRYQVTQFGKPVTLSCSQTLNHNVMYWYQQKSSQAPKLLFHYYDKDFNNEADTPDNFQSRRPNTSFCFLDIRSPGLGDTAMYLCATSPGGSVNEKLFFGSGTQLSVL.

The chain employs TRBV7-6 and TRBJ2-1; D might be TRBD2 (7 bases). Trimming left V 2 bases short and J 10 bases short, with 21 bases between. The length of the CDR3 is 16 residues. Germline V lookup: CDR1 SGHVS, CDR2 FNYEAQ. The CDR3 protein is CASSLSAGAYRGEQFF. For the CDR3, the DNA is TGTGCCAGCAGCTTATCTGCGGGGGCCTACCGGGGAGAGCAGTTCTTC.

The CDR3 nucleotides read TGTGCCAGCAGCTCTTTGATGGTAGCGGGTTACTCCTACAATGAGCAGTTCTTC. It translates to CASSSLMVAGYSYNEQFF. The rearrangement uses TRBV11-2 and TRBJ2-1, with TRBD2 identical over 7 bases. CDR1 and CDR2 (germline): SGHAT, FQNNGV. CDR3 length equals 18 residues. V was clipped by 4 bases and J by 0 bases; unmatched bases: 12.

The CDR3 protein is CASSFERVPDTEAFF. In nucleotides, the CDR3 is TGTGCCAGCAGTTTTGAGAGGGTCCCGGACACTGAAGCTTTCTTT. The rearrangement joins TRBV28 to TRBJ1-1; D gene unclear. The germline CDR1 and CDR2 sequences are MDHEN and SYDVKM. The CDR3 is 15 residues long. Trimming removed 3 bases at V and 3 bases at J, with 14 bases between.

This clone was counted a single time. J is TRBJ2-6 and V is TRBV27; D is unresolved. The CDR3 consists of 15 residues. Germline V gene lookup returns CDR1 MNHEY and CDR2 SMNVEV (reference sequence). Deletions cut 3 bases from V and 0 bases from J, with 6 bases between. CDR3 sequence (DNA): TGTGCCAGCAGTTTTTATAGCTCTGGGGCCAACGTCCTGACTTTC. This encodes CASSFYSSGANVLTF.

This sequence joins TRBV7-9 and TRBJ2-3; TRBD1 aligns across 7 bases. The CDR3 covers 14 residues. Trimming took 8 bases from V and 0 from J; bases not matched to a gene: 5. Per germline, CDR1 SEHNR and CDR2 FQNEAQ (reference sequence). CDR3 sequence reads: CASGKGASTDTQYF. CDR3 nucleotide sequence: TGTGCCAGCGGGAAGGGGGCAAGCACAGATACGCAGTATTTT.

This chain uses TRBV7-9 with TRBJ2-2; D ambiguous. The CDR3 extends over 11 amino acids. The ends were cut back, 5 bases at V and 5 bases at J, with 3 bases in the middle. CDR1 and CDR2 (germline): SEHNR, FQNEAQ (reference sequence). CDR3 sequence: CASSKTGELFF. The DNA for the CDR3 is TGTGCCAGCAGCAAAACCGGGGAGCTGTTTTTT.

The chain recombines TRBV30 with TRBJ1-1; D is ambiguous. The germline gives CDR1 GTSNPN, CDR2 SVGIG (reference sequence). This CDR3 is 12 amino acids long. V was cut by 3 bases and J by 1 base, with 6 bases left in between. The DNA of the CDR3 is TGTGCCTGGAGAATGGGGAACACTGAAGCTTTCTTT. Encoded protein: CAWRMGNTEAFF.

Regarding this clone: One end of the junction is discordant with germline, which a read error may explain. The V and J genes are TRBV6-4 and TRBJ2-7; D may correspond to TRBD1 or TRBD2 (5 bases each). The germline gives CDR1 MRHNA, CDR2 SNTAGT. The CDR3 extends over 14 amino acids. CDR3 in DNA: TGTGCCAGCAGTTACTCGGGACCGACCTACGAGCAGTACTTC. This encodes CASSYSGPTYEQYF.

V gene TRBV5-5 combines with J gene TRBJ1-1, with D possibly TRBD1 on 6 matching bases. Germline assignment: CDR1 SGHKS and CDR2 YYEKEE (reference sequence). The CDR3 spans 15 residues. Trimming left V 4 bases short and J 8 bases short, with 21 bases between. CDR3 in DNA: TGTGCCAGCAGCACACACGGGGGTAGGGGGTTCGAAGCTTTCTTT. Its protein is CASSTHGGRGFEAFF.

The chain recombines TRBV2 with TRBJ1-1; D is uncertain. Germline lookup yields CDR1 SNHLY and CDR2 FYNNEI. The CDR3 extends over 14 amino acids. Trimming left V 4 bases short and J 1 base short, with 10 bases between. The DNA of the CDR3 is TGTGCCAGCAGTGCTGTCAACCCGAACACTGAAGCTTTCTTT. Amino acid sequence: CASSAVNPNTEAFF.

The chain couples TRBV7-3 to TRBJ2-1; perhaps D is TRBD1 or TRBD2 (5 bases each). Germline loops: CDR1 SGHTA, CDR2 FQGTGA. V lost 5 bases to trimming and J lost 3 bases, with 17 bases between them. The CDR3 extends over 16 amino acids. The CDR3 loop is CASSPRPGTLYNEQFF. CDR3 nucleotide sequence: TGTGCCAGCAGCCCCCGTCCCGGGACGCTCTACAATGAGCAGTTCTTC.

This rearrangement joins TRBV5-6 to TRBJ1-2; a possible D gene is TRBD1 (6 bases). Germline V gene data show CDR1 as SGHDT and CDR2 as YYEEEE. Trimming pared 1 base from V and 6 bases from J, leaving 10 bases between. The length of the CDR3 is 13 residues. The CDR3 loop reads CASSLWGAHGYTF. The DNA of the CDR3 is TGTGCCAGCAGCTTGTGGGGGGCGCATGGCTACACCTTC.

V usage is TRBV4-3 and J usage is TRBJ2-1, with 9 bases fitting TRBD2. Germline lookup yields CDR1 LGHNA and CDR2 YSLEER. CDR3 length: 17 amino acids. V shed 0 bases, J shed 5 bases, and the junction held 8 bases outside the gene matches. This chain's CDR3 is CASSQDPAGGPNNEQFF. DNA of the CDR3: TGCGCCAGCAGCCAAGACCCAGCGGGGGGACCTAACAATGAGCAGTTCTTC.

The chain couples TRBV4-1 to TRBJ2-1; D is uncertain. V lost 6 bases and J lost 7, with 7 bases in between. Germline V gene sequence: CDR1 MGHRA, CDR2 YSYEKL. The CDR3 totals 11 residues. The CDR3 coding sequence is TGCGCCAGCAGACTGACGAATGAGCAGTTCTTC. This codes for CASRLTNEQFF.

V usage is TRBV18 and J usage is TRBJ1-2; D is unclear. Germline CDR1 reads KGHSH; CDR2 reads LQKENI. This CDR3 spans 14 amino acids. Trimming took off 6 bases at V and 2 bases at J, with 13 bases between the two ends. The CDR3 DNA is TGTGCCAGCTCCTCCTTTGGGGAGAACTATGGCTACACCTTC. Translation: CASSSFGENYGYTF.

This clone has only a few counts. The chain has TRBV27 and TRBJ2-7, with 11 bases lining up with TRBD2. This CDR3 contains 14 residues. Germline V gene data show CDR1 as MNHEY and CDR2 as SMNVEV (reference sequence). V lost 10 bases, J lost 3 bases, and 8 bases stayed unmatched. The CDR3 reads CATHGLAGGYEQYF. Written as DNA, the CDR3 is TGTGCCACCCACGGGCTAGCGGGGGGCTACGAGCAGTACTTC.

The table lists this clone with a count of one. V and J are TRBV5-1 and TRBJ2-7, with a possible D match to TRBD1 (6 bases). CDR1 is SGHRS and CDR2 is YFSETQ in the germline V gene. This CDR3 is 15 amino acids long. V was cut by 0 bases and J by 4 bases, with 14 bases left in between. Written as DNA, the CDR3 is TGCGCCAGCAGCTTGGAGGGGGTGAGGGGTTACGAGCAGTACTTC. Its protein is CASSLEGVRGYEQYF.

The chain couples TRBV6-5 to TRBJ1-1; 7 bases line up with TRBD1. Trimming cost V 5 bases and J 0 bases; bases outside gene matches: 6. This CDR3 spans 15 amino acids. The V gene's germline CDR1 is MNHEY and CDR2 SVGAGI. This chain's CDR3 is CASSPWTGVNTEAFF. The CDR3 nucleotides read TGTGCCAGCAGTCCATGGACAGGAGTGAACACTGAAGCTTTCTTT.

The chain links TRBV4-1 to TRBJ2-1; D gene ambiguous. Trimming shortened V by 1 base and J by 7 bases, and 17 bases separated the two germline ends. CDR1 is MGHRA, CDR2 YSYEKL, per germline. The CDR3 is 16 residues long. In DNA, the CDR3 is TGCGCCAGCAGCCAAGTGGCCCGGATCGAGAGTAATGAGCAGTTCTTC. Translating gives CASSQVARIESNEQFF.